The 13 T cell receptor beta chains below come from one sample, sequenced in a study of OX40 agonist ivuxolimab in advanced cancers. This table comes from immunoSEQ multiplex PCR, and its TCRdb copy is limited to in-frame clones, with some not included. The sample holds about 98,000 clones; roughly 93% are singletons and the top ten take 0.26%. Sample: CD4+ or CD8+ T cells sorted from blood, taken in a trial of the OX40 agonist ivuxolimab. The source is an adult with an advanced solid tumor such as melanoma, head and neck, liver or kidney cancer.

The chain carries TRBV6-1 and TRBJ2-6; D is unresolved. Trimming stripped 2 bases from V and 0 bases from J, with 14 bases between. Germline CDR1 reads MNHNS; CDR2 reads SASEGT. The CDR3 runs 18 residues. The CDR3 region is CASSENSLTLSGANVLTF. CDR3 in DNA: TGTGCCAGCAGTGAAAACAGCTTAACTCTCTCTGGGGCCAACGTCCTGACTTTC.

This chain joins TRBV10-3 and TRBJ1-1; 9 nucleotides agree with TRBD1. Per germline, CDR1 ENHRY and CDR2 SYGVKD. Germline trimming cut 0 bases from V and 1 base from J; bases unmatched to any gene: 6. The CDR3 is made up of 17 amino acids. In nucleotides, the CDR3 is TGTGCCATCAGTGAGTCGAGGGGACAGGGAGAGAACACTGAAGCTTTCTTT. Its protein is CAISESRGQGENTEAFF.

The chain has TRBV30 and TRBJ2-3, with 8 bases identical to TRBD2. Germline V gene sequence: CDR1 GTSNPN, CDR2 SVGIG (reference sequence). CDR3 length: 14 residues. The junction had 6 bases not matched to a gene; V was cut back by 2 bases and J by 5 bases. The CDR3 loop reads CAWSRGGPEDTQYF. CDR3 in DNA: TGTGCCTGGAGTCGGGGGGGCCCCGAAGATACGCAGTATTTT.

The CDR3 nucleotides read TGCGCCAGCAGTCGGGACAGGGGGCTCATGAACACTGAAGCTTTCTTT. This translates into CASSRDRGLMNTEAFF. This chain connects TRBV5-1 to TRBJ1-1; TRBD1 aligns across 12 bases. V lost 5 bases, J lost 0 bases, and 5 bases stayed unmatched. Germline V lookup: CDR1 SGHRS, CDR2 YFSETQ. The length of the CDR3 is 16 residues.

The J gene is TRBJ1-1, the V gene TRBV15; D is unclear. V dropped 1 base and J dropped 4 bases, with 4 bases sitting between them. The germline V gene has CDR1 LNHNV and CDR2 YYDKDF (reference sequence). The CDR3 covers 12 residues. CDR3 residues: CATSRGGTEAFF. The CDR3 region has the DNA TGTGCCACCAGCAGAGGTGGCACTGAAGCTTTCTTT.

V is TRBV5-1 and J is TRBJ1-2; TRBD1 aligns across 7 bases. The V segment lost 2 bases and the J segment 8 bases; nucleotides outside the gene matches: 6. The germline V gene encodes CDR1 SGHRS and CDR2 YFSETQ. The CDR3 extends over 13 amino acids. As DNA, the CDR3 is TGCGCCAGCAGCTTCACAGGGGCTCGGGGCTACACCTTC. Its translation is CASSFTGARGYTF.

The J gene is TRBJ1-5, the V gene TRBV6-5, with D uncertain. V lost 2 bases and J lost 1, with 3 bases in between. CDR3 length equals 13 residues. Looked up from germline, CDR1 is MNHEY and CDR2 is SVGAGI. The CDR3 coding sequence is TGTGCCAGCAGTTACGAAAGCAATCAGCCCCAGCATTTT. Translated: CASSYESNQPQHF.

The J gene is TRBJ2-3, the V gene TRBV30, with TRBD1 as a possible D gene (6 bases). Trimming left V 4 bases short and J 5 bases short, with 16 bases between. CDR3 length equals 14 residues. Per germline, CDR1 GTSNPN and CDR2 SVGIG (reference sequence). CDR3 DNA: TGTGCCTGGAAGTCCCAGGGGCGGGTAGATACGCAGTATTTT. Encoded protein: CAWKSQGRVDTQYF.

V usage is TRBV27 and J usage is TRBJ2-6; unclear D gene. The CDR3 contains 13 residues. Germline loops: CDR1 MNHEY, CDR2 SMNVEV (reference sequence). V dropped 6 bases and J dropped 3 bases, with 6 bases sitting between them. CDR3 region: CASRQIGANVLTF. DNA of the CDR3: TGTGCCAGCAGGCAGATTGGGGCCAACGTCCTGACTTTC.

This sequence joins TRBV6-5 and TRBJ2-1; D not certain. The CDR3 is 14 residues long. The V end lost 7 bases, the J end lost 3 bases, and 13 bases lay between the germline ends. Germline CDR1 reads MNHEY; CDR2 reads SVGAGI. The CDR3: CASTPRMGYNEQFF. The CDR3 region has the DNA TGTGCCAGCACCCCGAGGATGGGCTACAATGAGCAGTTCTTC.

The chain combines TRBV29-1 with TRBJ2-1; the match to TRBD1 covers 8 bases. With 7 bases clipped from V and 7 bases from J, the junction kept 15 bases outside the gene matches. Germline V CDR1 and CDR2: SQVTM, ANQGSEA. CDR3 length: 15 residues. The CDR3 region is CSGLLPGQVLNEQFF. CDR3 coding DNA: TGCAGCGGTCTCTTACCGGGACAGGTTTTGAATGAGCAGTTCTTC.

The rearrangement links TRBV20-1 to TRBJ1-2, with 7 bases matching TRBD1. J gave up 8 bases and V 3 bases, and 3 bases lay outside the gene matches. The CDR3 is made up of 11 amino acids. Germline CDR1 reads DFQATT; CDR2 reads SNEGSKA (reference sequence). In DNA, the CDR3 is TGCAGTGCTAGTTACAGGGGAGGCTACACCTTC. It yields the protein CSASYRGGYTF.

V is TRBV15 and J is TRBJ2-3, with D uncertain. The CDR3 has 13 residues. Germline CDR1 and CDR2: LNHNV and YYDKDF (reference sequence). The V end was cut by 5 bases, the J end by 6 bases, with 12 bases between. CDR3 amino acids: CATSPRRLDTQYF. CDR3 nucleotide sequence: TGTGCCACCAGCCCCCGGCGACTGGATACGCAGTATTTT.